This TCR beta chain was identified during a study of T cell repertoires in cytomegalovirus infection. For the study at large: Matching HLA type, along with CMV infection, was indicated by public TCR beta signatures. Study conclusions and caveats: Summed frequency of shared TCR beta families picked out CMV carriers who also had the relevant HLA. HLA-C-restricted CMV-specific TCR beta clonotypes prevailed in the ex vivo response.

The CDR3 is 11 residues long. The V gene's germline CDR1 is SGHTA and CDR2 FQGNSA. The junction had 0 bases not matched to a gene; V was cut back by 3 bases and J by 9 bases. TCRdb re-analysed the reads in MiXCR, keeping a single row per CDR3 protein. The data hold 340,000 or so distinct CDR3 sequences, with 25% observed a single time. Points on this clonotype: The antigen is unknown.

This sequence originates from a human donor in good health (CMV status not recorded). Some clones in this sample may be carry-over from other donors' samples. Source: cultured PBMCs, taken from culture after CMV antigen stimulation. The chain combines TRBV7-2 with TRBJ2-5, with TRBD1 matching 8 bases. The CDR3, as DNA: TGTGCCAGCAGCTTCAGGGGGCCCCAGTACTTC. It encodes CASSFRGPQYF.